A single sample gave rise to the 29 T cell receptor beta chains below, sequenced in a study of T cell repertoires in cytomegalovirus infection. Via MiXCR, TCRdb re-called the reads, giving one row per CDR3 protein. The sample lists approximately 71,000 distinct CDR3 sequences; 20% were seen once. Their antigens are not known. Here the sequenced sample was CD8+ T cells from cultured PBMCs, taken from culture after CMV antigen stimulation. The receptors were sampled from a human donor in good health (CMV status not recorded). Some clones in this sample may be carry-over from other donors' samples.

V and J are TRBV5-1 and TRBJ1-2; D gene uncertain. V was pared by 0 bases and J by 8 bases, with 8 bases between. CDR1 and CDR2 from the germline V gene are SGHRS and YFSETQ. This CDR3 region has 12 residues. The CDR3 DNA reads TGCGCCAGCAGCTTGGGTGGTAGAGGCTACACCTTC. Residues: CASSLGGRGYTF.

The rearrangement links TRBV6-6 to TRBJ1-1; D call uncertain. Trimming left V 7 bases short and J 1 base short, with 10 bases between. Germline CDR1 is MNHNY and CDR2 is SVGAGI (reference sequence). This CDR3 region has 13 residues. CDR3: CASIKAGNTEAFF. The CDR3 nucleotides are TGTGCCAGCATTAAGGCAGGGAACACTGAAGCTTTCTTT.

V gene TRBV5-6 combines with J gene TRBJ2-3, with D tentatively TRBD2 (6 bases). Germline V gene lookup returns CDR1 SGHDT and CDR2 YYEEEE. CDR3 length equals 11 residues. Trimming removed 4 bases at V and 9 bases at J, with 9 bases between. The CDR3 spells CASSASDTQYF. DNA for the CDR3: TGTGCCAGCAGCGCTAGCGACACGCAGTATTTT.

The CDR3 loop is CASSRKSNRVNEKLFF. The DNA for the CDR3 is TGTGCCAGCAGTCGGAAGTCTAACCGAGTTAATGAAAAACTGTTTTTT. The chain carries TRBV6-2 or TRBV6-3 and TRBJ1-4, with D hard to call. There are 16 residues in the CDR3. From germline, CDR1 is MNHEY and CDR2 SVGEGT. Trimming removed 5 bases from V and 4 bases from J, with 17 bases in between.

The chain has TRBV7-2 and TRBJ2-1; 8 bases map to TRBD1. Germline-derived CDR1 and CDR2 are SGHTA and FQGNSA. The CDR3 length is 16 residues. With 5 bases clipped from V and 0 bases from J, the junction kept 6 bases outside the gene matches. CDR3 protein: CASSHLDRVSYNEQFF. The CDR3 nucleotides read TGTGCCAGCAGCCACTTGGACAGGGTCTCCTACAATGAGCAGTTCTTC.

This clonotype was seen only a few times. The chain carries TRBV6-5 and TRBJ1-1; no reliable D call. V lost 3 bases to trimming and J lost 4 bases, with 9 bases between them. The CDR3 has 13 residues. Per the germline V gene, CDR1 is MNHEY and CDR2 is SVGAGI. The CDR3 DNA is TGTGCCAGCAGTTATAACGAGGCCACTGAAGCTTTCTTT. It codes for CASSYNEATEAFF.

This clonotype was found a few times. V and J are TRBV2 and TRBJ1-1; TRBD1 agrees at 7 bases. CDR3 length: 14 residues. In germline, CDR1 is SNHLY, CDR2 FYNNEI. Trimming took 5 bases from V and 3 from J; bases not matched to a gene: 6. The chain's CDR3 is CASSTGVWDTEAFF. In nucleotides, the CDR3 is TGTGCCAGCAGTACAGGGGTGTGGGACACTGAAGCTTTCTTT.

This clonotype turned up a few times. The J gene is TRBJ1-1, the V gene TRBV12-3 or TRBV12-4; the match to TRBD1 covers 10 bases. The J segment lost 6 bases and the V segment lost 9 bases, leaving 10 bases of the junction unmatched. The CDR3 loop spans 14 amino acids. The CDR3: CASLFDRGPAEAFF. Written as DNA, the CDR3 is TGTGCCAGTCTATTCGACAGGGGGCCTGCTGAAGCTTTCTTT.

This clonotype was detected a few times. The CDR3 sequence is CASSSSSYNEQFF. CDR3 bases: TGTGCCAGCAGCTCCTCCTCCTACAATGAGCAGTTCTTC. This sequence joins TRBV7-9 and TRBJ2-1, with D uncertain. The CDR3 extends over 13 amino acids. Germline V CDR1 and CDR2: SEHNR, FQNEAQ (reference sequence). Trimming shortened V by 4 bases and J by 0 bases, and 4 bases separated the two germline ends.

This chain links TRBV4-1 with TRBJ1-2; TRBD1 might be the D (5 bases). This CDR3 spans 16 amino acids. V was trimmed by 1 base and J by 4 bases, leaving 16 bases between them. CDR1 and CDR2 from the germline V gene are MGHRA and YSYEKL. In nucleotides, the CDR3 is TGCGCCAGCAGCCAAGGGGGCGGAGGGTCGGGCTATGGCTACACCTTC. Translated: CASSQGGGGSGYGYTF.

This chain connects TRBV6-6 to TRBJ2-5, with D possibly being TRBD1 (7 bases). V was trimmed by 0 bases and J by 7 bases, leaving 27 bases between them. Germline CDR1 and CDR2: MNHNY and SVGAGI (reference sequence). The CDR3 covers 19 residues. CDR3 region: CASSYSFSVGTEIGGTQYF. The CDR3 DNA follows: TGTGCCAGCAGTTACTCATTTTCGGTCGGGACAGAGATCGGGGGGACCCAGTACTTC.

In its sample, this clonotype was seen a few times. The chain combines TRBV2 with TRBJ1-1, with TRBD1 identical over 7 bases. V shed 8 bases and J 1 base; nucleotides not matched to a gene: 7. CDR1 and CDR2 from the germline V gene are SNHLY and FYNNEI. The CDR3 spans 14 residues. For the CDR3, the DNA is TGTGCCAGCGGGACAGTTACCGCGAACACTGAAGCTTTCTTT. Translated, it gives CASGTVTANTEAFF.

This clonotype was picked up a small number of times. CDR3 in amino acids: CASNGGGAGEQYF. In DNA, the CDR3 is TGTGCCAGCAATGGCGGGGGGGCGGGGGAGCAGTACTTC. This chain uses TRBV12-3 or TRBV12-4 with TRBJ2-7; 9 positions match TRBD2. The CDR3 runs 13 residues. V was clipped by 7 bases and J by 7 bases; unmatched bases: 8.

The rearrangement uses TRBV7-2 and TRBJ1-1; 11 bases fit TRBD1. The germline CDR1 and CDR2 sequences are SGHTA and FQGNSA. Trimming took 5 bases from V and 3 from J; bases not matched to a gene: 5. This CDR3 region has 15 residues. CDR3 region: CASSTRTGGYTEAFF. The CDR3 coding sequence is TGTGCCAGCAGCACTCGGACAGGGGGCTACACTGAAGCTTTCTTT.

The chain has TRBV18 and TRBJ2-3; D is perhaps TRBD2 (5 bases). The germline V gene has CDR1 KGHSH and CDR2 LQKENI. Trimming shortened V by 1 base and J by 2 bases, and 13 bases separated the two germline ends. This CDR3 has 16 amino acids. The CDR3 loop is CASSPQATKNTDTQYF. DNA for the CDR3: TGTGCCAGCTCACCACAGGCGACTAAAAACACAGATACGCAGTATTTT.

The chain is built from TRBV2 and TRBJ2-3; D possibly corresponds to TRBD2 (5 bases). CDR1 SNHLY and CDR2 FYNNEI come from the germline V gene. CDR3 length: 14 amino acids. V was pared by 3 bases and J by 5 bases, with 12 bases between. Written as DNA, the CDR3 is TGTGCCAGCAGTGACGGTATGGCGGGAGATACGCAGTATTTT. Amino acids: CASSDGMAGDTQYF.

The genes are TRBV4-1 and TRBJ1-1, with D possibly being TRBD1 (5 bases). Per the germline V gene, CDR1 is MGHRA and CDR2 is YSYEKL. V dropped 4 bases and J dropped 7 bases, with 19 bases sitting between them. The CDR3 totals 15 residues. The CDR3 region is CASSPQEAGGDEAFF. The CDR3 DNA sequence: TGCGCCAGCAGCCCACAAGAGGCGGGGGGAGATGAAGCTTTCTTT.

V and J are TRBV12-3 or TRBV12-4 and TRBJ1-5; TRBD1 matches at 7 bases. The CDR3 covers 14 residues. V was pared by 5 bases and J by 6 bases, with 7 bases of the junction left unmatched. The CDR3 spells CASSPQGTSQPQHF. The CDR3 coding sequence is TGTGCCAGCAGTCCACAGGGGACGAGTCAGCCCCAGCATTTT.

The chain employs TRBV6-1 and TRBJ2-1; TRBD2 aligns across 7 bases. This CDR3 has 15 residues. Germline assignment: CDR1 MNHNS and CDR2 SASEGT. V trimming: 4 bases; J trimming: 6 bases; junction bases outside the gene matches: 9. Here the CDR3 reads CASSGFRRTSNEQFF. CDR3 DNA: TGTGCCAGCAGTGGGTTCAGGAGGACTAGCAATGAGCAGTTCTTC.

This sequence joins TRBV6-5 and TRBJ1-2; possible D gene TRBD1, 5 bases. V was cut by 2 bases and J by 1 base, with 8 bases left in between. The CDR3 covers 14 residues. Germline V gives CDR1 MNHEY, CDR2 SVGAGI. The CDR3 DNA follows: TGTGCCAGCAGTTACCAGGGCCTTAACTATGGCTACACCTTC. Translating it yields CASSYQGLNYGYTF.

V usage is TRBV4-2 and J usage is TRBJ1-4; TRBD1 is a possible D gene (6 bases). V lost 0 bases, J lost 2 bases, and 13 bases lay in between. Per germline, CDR1 LGHNA and CDR2 YNFKEQ. The CDR3 totals 17 residues. CDR3 sequence reads: CASSQDGGRITNEKLFF. CDR3 DNA: TGTGCCAGCAGCCAAGATGGGGGCAGGATTACTAATGAAAAACTGTTTTTT.

By share of the sample, this clonotype is large. The chain combines TRBV10-3 with TRBJ2-7; D not resolved. The germline CDR1 and CDR2 sequences are ENHRY and SYGVKD. Trimming cost V 3 bases and J 0 bases, with 6 bases left between them. This CDR3 spans 13 amino acids. The CDR3 DNA follows: TGTGCCATCAGTGAAAGCAGCTCCTACGAGCAGTACTTC. Translating gives CAISESSSYEQYF.

The chain has TRBV12-3 or TRBV12-4 and TRBJ2-7, with D perhaps assigned TRBD1 or TRBD2 (5 bases each). This CDR3 has 13 residues. V dropped 1 base and J dropped 2 bases, with 6 bases sitting between them. The DNA for the CDR3 is TGTGCCAGCAGTTTAGGGGACGCCTACGAGCAGTACTTC. Translation gives CASSLGDAYEQYF.

This clonotype was seen only a few times. The V call is TRBV6-2 or TRBV6-3, the J call TRBJ2-6; D remains unclear. The CDR3 loop spans 16 amino acids. The germline gives CDR1 MNHEY, CDR2 SVGEGT. Trimming stripped 1 base from V and 0 bases from J, with 7 bases between. This CDR3 is CASSYYQLSGANVLTF. CDR3 DNA: TGTGCCAGCAGTTACTACCAGCTCTCTGGGGCCAACGTCCTGACTTTC.

This clonotype occurred a few times. The chain uses TRBV7-2 and TRBJ2-1; a weak D match, TRBD1 (5 bases). V was shortened by 6 bases and J by 9 bases, with 12 bases between the two germline ends. In germline, CDR1 is SGHTA, CDR2 FQGNSA. The CDR3 covers 12 residues. The CDR3 loop is CASRVQGPEQFF. The CDR3 nucleotides are TGTGCCAGCAGGGTTCAGGGTCCTGAGCAGTTCTTC.

The rearrangement uses TRBV6-2 or TRBV6-3 and TRBJ2-1; D gene uncertain. Germline V gene lookup returns CDR1 MNHEY and CDR2 SVGEGT. CDR3 size: 13 residues. V lost 2 bases and J lost 7, with 9 bases in between. The CDR3 spells CASSYGPRNEQFF. CDR3 coding DNA: TGTGCCAGCAGTTACGGTCCGAGGAATGAGCAGTTCTTC.

This chain joins TRBV7-6 and TRBJ2-1; 9 bases are a match to TRBD2. V shed 5 bases, J shed 5 bases, and the junction held 25 bases outside the gene matches. This CDR3 region has 21 residues. Germline V gives CDR1 SGHVS, CDR2 FNYEAQ. The CDR3 loop is CASSLNLALAGIFDEDNEQFF. In DNA, the CDR3 is TGTGCCAGCAGCCTCAATCTAGCACTAGCGGGTATATTTGACGAGGACAATGAGCAGTTCTTC.

This clonotype was recorded at least ten times. J is TRBJ1-3 and V is TRBV10-3; D is unresolved. The CDR3 is 13 amino acids. V was cut by 2 bases and J by 5 bases, with 7 bases left in between. Germline CDR1 is ENHRY and CDR2 is SYGVKD. CDR3 region: CAISEEKRNTIYF. The CDR3 coding sequence is TGTGCCATCAGTGAGGAGAAGAGAAACACCATATATTTT.

The V and J genes are TRBV7-9 and TRBJ1-4; possibly TRBD1 for D (5 bases). V lost 5 bases, J lost 4 bases, and 11 bases lay in between. This CDR3 is 14 amino acids long. Looked up from germline, CDR1 is SEHNR and CDR2 is FQNEAQ (reference sequence). In nucleotides, the CDR3 is TGTGCCAGCAGCCCTAGACAGCTTAATGAAAAACTGTTTTTT. Its translation is CASSPRQLNEKLFF.